This T cell receptor (beta chain) was identified during a study of blood T cell repertoires in COVID-19. Study-wide context: PBMCs, B-cell-depleted T cells, or T cells were the source of the cDNA or gDNA that made up the material.

CDR3 size: 16 residues. Looked up from germline, CDR1 is SGDLS and CDR2 is YYNGEE. Trimming left V 2 bases short and J 1 base short, with 10 bases between. Measured with immunoSEQ multiplex PCR; TCRdb has only the in-frame clones, and not every one. Here the sample spans approximately 400,000 clones, around 89% being singletons. The chain combines TRBV9 with TRBJ1-6; D gene unclear. The sequencing sample was made of peripheral blood. The receptor comes from a man aged 35 to 55 with acute or convalescent COVID-19. The CDR3 protein is CASSVGPGSYNSPLHF. The CDR3 coding sequence is TGTGCCAGCAGCGTGGGCCCTGGTTCCTATAATTCACCCCTCCACTTT.